Following are 28 T cell receptor beta chains from one sample sequenced in a study of blood T cell repertoires in COVID-19. Some clones are missing from TCRdb's copy, which holds only in-frame ones; the method was immunoSEQ multiplex PCR. The table records 120,000 to 150,000 clones, roughly 84% of them present only once. The sample consisted of peripheral blood. Every receptor here comes from a human donor with acute or convalescent COVID-19. The donor label of this sample is uncertain.

The rearrangement joins TRBV2 to TRBJ1-2, with 7 bases aligning to TRBD1. V dropped 8 bases and J dropped 7; count of bases not matched to a gene: 10. The CDR3 length is 13 residues. Germline V gives CDR1 SNHLY, CDR2 FYNNEI. The DNA for the CDR3 is TGTGCCAGCCAGGGACAGTCCCTCTTTGGCTACACCTTC. Its protein product is CASQGQSLFGYTF.

The chain has TRBV7-3 and TRBJ2-2; 9 nucleotides align to TRBD2. The CDR3 sequence is 15 residues long. The junction had 2 bases not matched to a gene; V was cut back by 6 bases and J by 0 bases. Germline-derived CDR1 and CDR2 are SGHTA and FQGTGA. Here the CDR3 reads CASRTSGANTGELFF. DNA of the CDR3: TGTGCCAGCAGGACTAGCGGCGCGAACACCGGGGAGCTGTTTTTT.

The chain links TRBV28 to TRBJ1-5, with a possible D match to TRBD1 (5 bases). The V and J ends lost 7 bases and 4 bases respectively, with 17 bases between them. CDR1 and CDR2 from the germline V gene are MDHEN and SYDVKM. The CDR3 runs 15 residues. CDR3 in amino acids: CASNQGQTANQPQHF. Written as DNA, the CDR3 is TGTGCCAGCAACCAGGGTCAGACAGCGAATCAGCCCCAGCATTTT.

The V gene is TRBV5-1, the J gene TRBJ2-2; 7 nucleotides match TRBD1. The CDR3 is made up of 14 amino acids. Germline CDR1 reads SGHRS; CDR2 reads YFSETQ. V lost 3 bases to trimming and J lost 7 bases; unmatched junction nucleotides: 6. CDR3 sequence reads: CASSSDRAGGELFF. CDR3 bases: TGCGCCAGCAGCTCCGACAGGGCTGGCGGGGAGCTGTTTTTT.

The rearrangement links TRBV13 to TRBJ2-7; D perhaps matches TRBD1 (5 bases). CDR3 size: 12 residues. CDR1 is PRHDT and CDR2 is FYEKMQ in the germline V gene (reference sequence). Trimming removed 9 bases at V and 3 bases at J, with 12 bases between. The CDR3 region is CASRAQGYEQYF. Written as DNA, the CDR3 is TGTGCCAGTAGGGCGCAGGGCTACGAGCAGTACTTC.

The genes are TRBV6-5 and TRBJ1-2, with 9 bases fitting TRBD1. This CDR3 is 15 amino acids long. Germline trimming cut 0 bases from V and 6 bases from J; bases unmatched to any gene: 5. Per germline, CDR1 MNHEY and CDR2 SVGAGI. The CDR3 sequence is CASSYSGGTGNGYTF. The CDR3 region has the DNA TGTGCCAGCAGTTACTCGGGGGGGACAGGGAATGGCTACACCTTC.

The rearrangement joins TRBV30 to TRBJ1-1; D unclear. CDR1 and CDR2 from the germline V gene are GTSNPN and SVGIG (reference sequence). V was clipped by 0 bases and J by 1 base, with 6 bases between them. The CDR3 is made up of 13 amino acids. CDR3 in DNA: TGTGCCTGGAGTGTATTGGCGAACACTGAAGCTTTCTTT. Translating it yields CAWSVLANTEAFF.

V usage is TRBV11-2 and J usage is TRBJ1-4, with 8 bases fitting TRBD1. J was trimmed by 4 bases and V by 5 bases; bases with no gene match: 6. The germline V gene encodes CDR1 SGHAT and CDR2 FQNNGV. This CDR3 spans 15 amino acids. CDR3 in DNA: TGTGCCAGCAGCAGGGGACAGGCGGGTAATGAAAAACTGTTTTTT. Protein product: CASSRGQAGNEKLFF.

The chain has TRBV7-3 and TRBJ1-2, with 8 bases that match TRBD1. The germline gives CDR1 SGHTA, CDR2 FQGTGA. Unmatched junction bases numbered 14, after V lost 5 bases and J lost 3 bases. This CDR3 contains 17 residues. This CDR3 is CASSQHPAGGGDYGYTF. DNA for the CDR3: TGTGCCAGCAGCCAACACCCGGCAGGGGGCGGTGACTATGGCTACACCTTC.

The gene calls are TRBV4-3 and TRBJ1-2; D remains ambiguous. Per germline, CDR1 LGHNA and CDR2 YSLEER. V was cut by 0 bases and J by 5 bases, with 13 bases left in between. The CDR3 loop spans 15 amino acids. The CDR3 is CASSQDTQYGYGYTF. The CDR3 DNA reads as TGCGCCAGCAGCCAAGATACCCAGTACGGGTATGGCTACACCTTC.

The chain carries TRBV7-6 and TRBJ1-3; D is unclear. Per germline, CDR1 SGHVS and CDR2 FNYEAQ. V shed 5 bases and J shed 0 bases, with 11 bases lying between them. CDR3 size: 15 residues. The CDR3 sequence is CASSPSSGSGNTIYF. DNA of the CDR3: TGTGCCAGCAGCCCCTCGTCAGGCTCTGGAAACACCATATATTTT.

This clone was seen more than once but under ten times. The chain recombines TRBV29-1 with TRBJ2-1; D might be TRBD2 (6 bases). Germline CDR1 SQVTM, CDR2 ANQGSEA. CDR3 length: 14 amino acids. The V and J ends lost 6 bases and 3 bases respectively, with 15 bases between them. The CDR3 sequence is CSVTGAESYNEQFF. The CDR3, as DNA: TGCAGCGTCACGGGAGCCGAGAGCTACAATGAGCAGTTCTTC.

The V call is TRBV5-4, the J call TRBJ2-3; 11 positions agree with TRBD2. This CDR3 is 12 amino acids long. The junction had 7 bases not matched to a gene; V was cut back by 4 bases and J by 15 bases. Per the germline V gene, CDR1 is SGHNT and CDR2 is YYREEE (reference sequence). This chain's CDR3 is CASSDSGGASYF. CDR3 coding DNA: TGTGCCAGCAGCGATAGCGGGGGGGCATCTTATTTT.

V usage is TRBV4-2 and J usage is TRBJ1-1; D gene unclear. Trimming pared 1 base from V and 4 bases from J, leaving 10 bases between. Germline CDR1 LGHNA, CDR2 YNFKEQ. The CDR3 runs to 14 residues. CDR3 nucleotides: TGTGCCAGCAGCCAAGCTTTAGAACGCACTGAAGCTTTCTTT. Translation: CASSQALERTEAFF.

This clone was seen only once. The chain recombines TRBV7-8 with TRBJ1-1; weak D call: TRBD1 (5 bases). V lost 4 bases and J lost 3, with 9 bases in between. Germline CDR1 reads SGHVS; CDR2 reads FQNEAQ. The CDR3 has 13 amino acids. The CDR3 sequence is CASSSRVDTEAFF. The CDR3 DNA sequence: TGTGCCAGCAGCTCCAGGGTGGACACTGAAGCTTTCTTT.

CDR3 region: CASSPGGSGNNEQFF. The CDR3 nucleotides read TGTGCCAGCAGCCCAGGGGGTAGCGGCAACAATGAGCAGTTCTTC. The chain links TRBV9 to TRBJ2-1, with D possibly being TRBD1 (7 bases). The germline gives CDR1 SGDLS, CDR2 YYNGEE. V was shortened by 4 bases and J by 5 bases, with 16 bases between the two germline ends. The CDR3 length is 15 residues.

The V and J genes are TRBV5-1 and TRBJ2-5, with 14 bases lining up with TRBD2. Germline CDR1 is SGHRS and CDR2 is YFSETQ. This CDR3 region has 17 residues. J gave up 2 bases and V 0 bases, and 3 bases lay outside the gene matches. The CDR3 protein is CASSLGLAGGEQETQYF. The CDR3 bases are TGCGCCAGCAGCTTGGGACTAGCGGGAGGGGAGCAAGAGACCCAGTACTTC.

The chain combines TRBV30 with TRBJ1-6; D call uncertain. This CDR3 spans 15 amino acids. The V and J ends lost 1 base and 4 bases respectively, with 11 bases between them. Germline values: CDR1 GTSNPN, CDR2 SVGIG (reference sequence). CDR3 in amino acids: CAWSARPVYNSPLHF. The DNA of the CDR3 is TGTGCCTGGAGTGCCCGTCCGGTGTATAATTCACCCCTCCACTTT.

This clone was observed a single time. V gene TRBV5-5 combines with J gene TRBJ1-2; the match to TRBD1 covers 11 bases. The CDR3 consists of 18 residues. Trimming removed 1 base from V and 6 bases from J; junction bases left unmatched: 14. Germline V gene sequence: CDR1 SGHKS, CDR2 YYEKEE (reference sequence). For the CDR3, the DNA is TGTGCCAGCAGCTTGAATCTCCCCGGACAGGGGGCCTTTCATGGCTACACCTTC. It specifies CASSLNLPGQGAFHGYTF.

The chain couples TRBV6-5 to TRBJ1-5; D gene unclear. V gave up 8 bases and J gave up 4 bases, with 9 bases separating them. The CDR3 consists of 12 residues. Per germline, CDR1 MNHEY and CDR2 SVGAGI. The chain's CDR3 is CASGRSNQPQHF. Here the CDR3 DNA reads TGTGCCAGCGGGAGGTCAAATCAGCCCCAGCATTTT.

The rearrangement joins TRBV6-5 to TRBJ2-7, with D tentatively TRBD1 (6 bases). CDR3 length equals 15 residues. V dropped 7 bases and J dropped 3 bases, with 19 bases sitting between them. Germline V gives CDR1 MNHEY, CDR2 SVGAGI. For the CDR3, the DNA is TGTGCCAGCACCATCATAGGGGCAGGGGACTACGAGCAGTACTTC. Encoded protein: CASTIIGAGDYEQYF.

The chain employs TRBV6-2 or TRBV6-3 and TRBJ1-2; unclear D gene. Trimming cost V 3 bases and J 7 bases, with 12 bases left between them. From germline, CDR1 is MNHEY and CDR2 SVGEGT. The length of the CDR3 is 13 residues. The CDR3 nucleotides are TGTGCCAGCAGTTATGTGACGGGTGGTGGCTACACCTTC. Its protein product is CASSYVTGGGYTF.

This clone was recorded many times. This sample also contains other DNA sequences that code for the same CDR3. J is TRBJ1-6 and V is TRBV2, with 10 bases aligning to TRBD1. CDR1 is SNHLY, CDR2 FYNNEI, per germline. The CDR3 consists of 14 residues. Trimming at V came to 6 bases and at J to 6 bases, leaving 2 bases not matched to a gene. DNA of the CDR3: TGTGCCAGCAGCCGGACAGGGGGTAATTCACCCCTCCACTTT. Its translation: CASSRTGGNSPLHF.

The chain couples TRBV4-3 to TRBJ2-1; TRBD2 matches at 12 bases. CDR3 length: 15 amino acids. Germline-derived CDR1 and CDR2 are LGHNA and YSLEER. V was pared by 2 bases and J by 8 bases, with 4 bases of the junction left unmatched. This CDR3 reads CASSQLAGGSHEQFF. CDR3 sequence (DNA): TGCGCCAGCAGCCAACTAGCGGGAGGGTCCCATGAGCAGTTCTTC.

This clone was recorded only once. This sequence joins TRBV7-9 and TRBJ2-7; 11 bases match TRBD2. After removal of 3 bases from V and 7 bases from J, the junction contained 11 bases not matched to a gene. The CDR3 length is 16 residues. Germline V gene lookup returns CDR1 SEHNR and CDR2 FQNEAQ (reference sequence). CDR3 coding DNA: TGTGCCAGCAGCTTTGGGACTAGCGGCCACGTTAGTGAGCAGTACGTC. Its protein product is CASSFGTSGHVSEQYV.

The chain couples TRBV6-5 to TRBJ2-7, with 7 bases aligning to TRBD1. V lost 0 bases and J lost 5; bases outside the gene matches: 4. Per the germline V gene, CDR1 is MNHEY and CDR2 is SVGAGI. The CDR3 has 14 residues. The CDR3 nucleotides read TGTGCCAGCAGTTACTCCGGGACAGCCCACGAGCAGTACGTC. This codes for CASSYSGTAHEQYV.

The CDR3 DNA sequence: TGTGCCAGCAATGGACAGGGGGTACCTGAAGCTTTCTTT. Its translation: CASNGQGVPEAFF. This chain links TRBV6-5 with TRBJ1-1; TRBD1 matches at 10 bases. Germline-derived CDR1 and CDR2 are MNHEY and SVGAGI. V lost 7 bases and J lost 6; bases outside the gene matches: 5. The CDR3 length is 13 residues.

This sequence joins TRBV3-1 (or the pseudogene TRBV3-2) and TRBJ2-5; 10 nucleotides match TRBD2. The CDR3 extends over 17 amino acids. With V trimmed by 4 bases and J by 4 bases, 12 bases remained unmatched. Germline CDR1 and CDR2: LGHDT and YNNKEL (reference sequence). In nucleotides, the CDR3 is TGTGCCAGCAGCCCAGGCGCCCTAGCGGGAGTATTAGAGACCCAGTACTTC. This codes for CASSPGALAGVLETQYF.